This T cell receptor beta chain stems from a study of shared clonotypes between healthy human individuals. In the original workflow: Junction-only sequences without quality scores came from ImmunoSEQ, so filtering differed. Using immunoSEQ multiplex PCR, the repertoire was profiled, and TCRdb retains in-frame clones only, with some absent. Clone size and the V and J calls come from that table; the DNA yielded D and trimming. The repertoire consists of under 1 million clones, with 85% to 95% occurring once and the leading ten covering about 24%. The CDR3 runs to 15 residues. Unmatched junction bases numbered 12, after V lost 4 bases and J lost 7 bases. Germline CDR1 is MDHEN and CDR2 is SYDVKM. Only CD45RO-negative cells positively selected for CCR7 counted as naive CD8 cells, so terminally differentiated effector memory CD45RA+ cells were excluded.

The sample comprised naive CD8+ T cells sorted from blood. This chain links TRBV28 with TRBJ1-1; 7 nucleotides match TRBD1. The TCR comes from a man in his thirties or forties in good health. The CDR3 sequence is CASSSQLQGGGEAFF. CDR3 in DNA: TGTGCCAGCAGTTCCCAACTCCAGGGGGGTGGTGAAGCTTTCTTT.